This T cell receptor (beta chain) stems from a study of blood T cell repertoires in COVID-19. The overall study: The samples span acute and convalescent COVID-19 from the United States, Italy and Spain.

The CDR3 runs to 15 residues. Deletions cut 0 bases from V and 6 bases from J, with 13 bases between. Germline V gene sequence: CDR1 SGHRS, CDR2 YFSETQ. Original processing notes: Estimated nucleated cell counts came from reference gene primer amplification. Repertoires were generated with immunoSEQ multiplex PCR, while TCRdb's copy carries only in-frame clones and drops some. That table gives V, J and clone size, and the DNA gave D and trimming. The table shows 75,000 to 80,000 clones, with about 82% occurring only once. The sequencing sample was made of peripheral blood. The receptor was isolated from an older woman with acute or convalescent COVID-19. The J gene is TRBJ1-5, the V gene TRBV5-1; possibly TRBD1 for D (5 bases). CDR3 sequence: CASSLAGGKGQPQHF. The CDR3 region has the DNA TGCGCCAGCAGCTTGGCCGGGGGAAAGGGTCAGCCCCAGCATTTT.